This T cell receptor (beta chain) comes out of a study of cytomegalovirus exposure and HLA in healthy donors. Study-wide results and caveats: Presence/absence analyses treated sequencing depth as roughly uniform across donors. Among CMV-associated TCR beta chains, most appeared HLA-restricted in a later analysis. Across HLA loci, a later analysis found differing TCR association rates, with DRB1 most and HLA-C fewest. The listing of approximately 160 TCR beta chains classed them as cytomegalovirus-associated.

A multiplex PCR was run with 60 Vbeta primers and 13 Jbeta primers. The table came from immunoSEQ multiplex PCR; TCRdb's copy has only in-frame clones and leaves some out. The sample yields about 130,000 clones, around three quarters seen once. On this clone itself: Its specificity is not known.

The ends were cut back, 4 bases at V and 5 bases at J, with 9 bases in the middle. The CDR3 covers 13 residues. Germline values: CDR1 SNHLY, CDR2 FYNNEI. The receptor's source is a man younger than 40 in good health and CMV-seropositive. The V call is TRBV2, the J call TRBJ2-1, with no clear D. The sequenced material came from PBMCs. CDR3 nucleotide sequence: TGTGCCAGCAGTGGCGTGGTGAACAATGAGCAGTTCTTC. It encodes CASSGVVNNEQFF.